The clone carrying this TCR beta chain was seen only a few times. The sample belongs to a study of beta chain features in type 1 diabetes. The study reverse transcribed the entire isolated RNA, so it sequenced expressed TCRB transcripts. Libraries were prepared by immunoSEQ multiplex PCR; TCRdb keeps only in-frame clonotypes and omits some of them. The sample gives 200,000 to 250,000 clones, over 9.5% of which show up once; under 0.045% is in the top ten. The CDR3 length is 14 residues. Trimming at V came to 3 bases and at J to 4 bases, leaving 2 bases not matched to a gene. In germline, CDR1 is SGHAT, CDR2 FQNNGV.

What was sequenced was naive CD4+ T cells from blood. This sequence originates from a woman aged 18-29 years in good health. The chain is built from TRBV11-2 and TRBJ2-1; 8 bases are a match to TRBD2. CDR3 sequence reads: CASSFGGGYNEQFF. In DNA, the CDR3 is TGTGCCAGCAGCTTCGGCGGGGGGTACAATGAGCAGTTCTTC.